Listed here is a single TCR beta chain. Losses at the gene ends were 0 bases for V and 6 bases for J; bases not matched to a gene: 6. The CDR3 runs 16 residues. From germline, CDR1 is SGDLS and CDR2 YYNGEE. Source study methods: Using reference gene primer amplification, nucleated cell counts were estimated. Produced via immunoSEQ multiplex PCR; TCRdb's table is partial and in-frame only. V and J calls plus clone size are reproduced from that table; the DNA served to infer D and trimming. The profile shows 130,000 or so clones, about 89% of them singletons. These data belong to a study of blood T cell repertoires in COVID-19. For the study at large: Whether acute or convalescent, the COVID-19 samples came from the United States, Italy and Spain. The cDNA or gDNA used as material had been derived from T cells, B-cell-depleted T cells, or PBMCs.

Enrollment of patients from Seattle took place during active infection, with longitudinal follow-up. The sample was peripheral blood. The TCR sequence derives from a man aged 55 to 70 with COVID-19, enrolled during active disease. This chain joins TRBV9 and TRBJ2-3; 11 nucleotides line up with TRBD2. CDR3 amino acids: CASSVGSGGAVDTQYF. DNA of the CDR3: TGTGCCAGCAGCGTAGGTAGCGGGGGGGCCGTGGATACGCAGTATTTT.